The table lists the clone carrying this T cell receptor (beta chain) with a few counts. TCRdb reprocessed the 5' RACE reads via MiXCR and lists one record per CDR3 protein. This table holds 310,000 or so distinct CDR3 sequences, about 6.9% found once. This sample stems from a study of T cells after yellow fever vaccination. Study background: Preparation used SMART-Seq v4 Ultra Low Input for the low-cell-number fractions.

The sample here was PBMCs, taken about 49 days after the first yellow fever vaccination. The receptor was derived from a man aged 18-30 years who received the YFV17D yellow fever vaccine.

The CDR3 region is CASSLWRDGNIQYF. In DNA form, the CDR3 reads TGTGCCAGCAGCTTATGGCGGGACGGAAACATTCAGTACTTC. This rearrangement joins TRBV7-8 to TRBJ2-4, with D possibly TRBD2 on 6 matching bases. This CDR3 is 14 amino acids long. Germline V lookup: CDR1 SGHVS, CDR2 FQNEAQ. V was trimmed by 2 bases and J by 6 bases, leaving 11 bases between them.